Sequencing of this TCR beta chain was carried out in a study of control samples from healthy donors and cancer patients. Produced via immunoSEQ multiplex PCR; TCRdb's table is partial and in-frame only. This sample carries some 130,000 clones, around 90% of them seen once, and the ten largest clones take roughly 2.5%. Germline-derived CDR1 and CDR2 are SGHRS and YFSETQ. V dropped 4 bases and J dropped 10 bases, with 21 bases sitting between them. This CDR3 spans 15 amino acids. The receptor was isolated from a man between 18 and 35 years old in good health. Input material: blood. The rearrangement links TRBV5-1 to TRBJ2-1, with a tentative D call TRBD2 (6 bases). The CDR3 spells CASSPAGTFTPEQFF. CDR3 sequence (DNA): TGCGCCAGCAGCCCAGCCGGGACTTTCACGCCGGAGCAGTTCTTC.